This T cell receptor beta chain was recorded in a study of regulatory T cells in long-lasting Graves disease. The CDR3 runs to 14 residues. After removal of 5 bases from V and 5 bases from J, the junction contained 9 bases not matched to a gene. Germline V gives CDR1 SGHRS, CDR2 YFSETQ. Time point denoted: newly diagnosed GD, antithyroid drugs for less than 3 months. From RNA extracted from PBMCs, the TCR library was made. With EDTA tubes as the receptacles, around 10 milliliters of peripheral blood were drawn. Study results and caveats: The TCR repertoire of persistent Graves' patients was less diverse than that of newly diagnosed ones. Patients with persistent disease showed a bias toward TRBV28, TRBJ1-2 and TRBJ2-5.

In its sample, this clonotype was seen once. What it recognizes is unknown. Construction of TCR beta libraries relied on iRepertoire HTBI primers and on Arm-PCR targeting CDR3 regions. TCRdb processed the multiplex PCR reads anew with MiXCR; each CDR3 protein has one entry. The table shows hundreds of thousands of distinct CDR3 sequences, with 18% occurring only once. The V and J genes are TRBV5-1 and TRBJ2-5; 7 bases align to TRBD2. The sequenced sample was peripheral blood mononuclear cells (PBMCs), obtained at new diagnosis, from a patient treated with antithyroid drugs. The clonotype originates from a female donor with Graves disease. CDR3 nucleotides: TGCGCCAGCAGTTCTGCGGGAGAGAGGGAGACCCAGTACTTC. Translation gives CASSSAGERETQYF.